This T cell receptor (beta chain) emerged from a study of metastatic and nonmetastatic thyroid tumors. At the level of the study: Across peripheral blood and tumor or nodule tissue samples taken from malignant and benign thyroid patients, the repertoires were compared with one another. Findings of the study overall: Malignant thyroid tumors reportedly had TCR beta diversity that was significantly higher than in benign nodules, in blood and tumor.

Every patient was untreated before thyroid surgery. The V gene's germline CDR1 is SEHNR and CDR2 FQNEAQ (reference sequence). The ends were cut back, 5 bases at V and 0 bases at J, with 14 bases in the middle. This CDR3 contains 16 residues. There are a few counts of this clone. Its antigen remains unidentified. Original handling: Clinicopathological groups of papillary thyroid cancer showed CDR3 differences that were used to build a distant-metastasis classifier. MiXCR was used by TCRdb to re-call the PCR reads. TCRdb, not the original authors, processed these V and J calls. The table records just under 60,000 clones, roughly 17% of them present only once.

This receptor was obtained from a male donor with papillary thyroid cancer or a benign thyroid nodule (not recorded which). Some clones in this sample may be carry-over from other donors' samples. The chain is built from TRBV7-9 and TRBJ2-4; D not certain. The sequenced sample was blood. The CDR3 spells CASSVRPGPAKNIQYF. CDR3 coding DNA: TGTGCCAGCAGCGTCAGACCCGGACCAGCCAAAAACATTCAGTACTTC. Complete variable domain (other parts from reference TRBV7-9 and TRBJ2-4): DTGVSQNPRHKITKRGQNVTFRCDPISEHNRLYWYRQTLGQGPEFLTYFQNEAQLEKSRLLSDRFSAERPKGSFSTLEIQRTEQGDSAMYLCASSVRPGPAKNIQYFGAGTRLSVL.